The 31 T cell receptor beta chains in this list originate from one sample, sequenced in a study of Graves' ophthalmopathy and Graves' hyperthyroidism. Amplification from RNA transcripts yielded the TCR beta CDR3 regions. After a first-round RT-PCR with HTBI primers, a second-round multiplex PCR was run. MiXCR was run by TCRdb on the multiplex PCR reads, yielding one entry per CDR3 protein. The sample includes a few hundred thousand distinct CDR3 sequences, less than 45% of them seen just once. The sample consisted of peripheral blood or thyroid tissue (not recorded which). The receptors shown here come from an adult man with Graves' hyperthyroidism.

At least ten counts were recorded for this clonotype. This chain uses TRBV12-3 or TRBV12-4 with TRBJ2-6; possibly TRBD1 for D (6 bases). The V and J ends lost 6 bases and 1 base respectively, with 13 bases between them. CDR3 length: 16 amino acids. The CDR3 region has the DNA TGTGCCAGCAGCCGATTCAGGGGTTCTGGGGCCAACGTCCTGACTTTC. Translating gives CASSRFRGSGANVLTF.

As for this clonotype: A read error may produce the germline difference seen at one junction end. The rearrangement joins TRBV7-7 to TRBJ1-2; D is unclear. CDR1 is SSHAT, CDR2 FNYEAQ, per germline (reference sequence). There are 12 residues in the CDR3. CDR3 nucleotide sequence: TGTGCTAGCAGCTCTCGAGCTAGCGGAAACACCTTC. This gives the protein CASSSRASGNTF.

The chain joins TRBV5-1 to TRBJ2-2; 9 nucleotides align to TRBD2. The germline V gene encodes CDR1 SGHRS and CDR2 YFSETQ. The CDR3 is 16 amino acids. V lost 0 bases to trimming and J lost 1 base; unmatched junction nucleotides: 1. CDR3 in DNA: TGCGCCAGCAGCTTGGAGACTAGCGGGAACACCGGGGAGCTGTTTTTT. Protein sequence: CASSLETSGNTGELFF. The whole variable domain, filled in from reference TRBV5-1 and TRBJ2-2, reads KAGVTQTPRYLIKTRGQQVTLSCSPISGHRSVSWYQQTPGQGLQFLFEYFSETQRNKGNFPGRFSGRQFSNSRSEMNVSTLELGDSALYLCASSLETSGNTGELFFGEGSRLTVL.

This clonotype was seen at least ten times. The V call is TRBV11-2, the J call TRBJ1-2; 12 positions agree with TRBD1. The CDR3 is 15 amino acids. The germline gives CDR1 SGHAT, CDR2 FQNNGV. V trimming: 4 bases; J trimming: 6 bases; junction bases outside the gene matches: 6. This CDR3 is CASSWAGTGGHGYTF. The CDR3 DNA reads as TGTGCCAGCAGCTGGGCCGGGACAGGGGGCCATGGCTACACCTTC.

This clonotype showed up just a few times. V and J are TRBV18 and TRBJ1-2, with D possibly being TRBD1 (6 bases). Trimming shortened V by 6 bases and J by 6 bases, and 14 bases separated the two germline ends. The CDR3 covers 13 residues. Germline CDR1 reads KGHSH; CDR2 reads LQKENI. The CDR3 is CASSPGQSNGYTF. The DNA of the CDR3 is TGTGCCAGCTCCCCAGGACAGTCCAATGGCTACACCTTC.

This clonotype came up many times. This chain uses TRBV6-2 or TRBV6-3 with TRBJ1-2, with D perhaps TRBD1 (6 bases). V was clipped by 5 bases and J by 6 bases, with 13 bases between them. Germline assignment: CDR1 MNHEY and CDR2 SVGEGT. CDR3 length: 13 amino acids. The DNA of the CDR3 is TGTGCCAGCAGTCGGAGGACAGCTGATGGCTACACCTTC. Its translation is CASSRRTADGYTF.

This clonotype was picked up a small number of times. V gene TRBV7-2 combines with J gene TRBJ2-7; a possible D gene is TRBD1 (6 bases). The ends were cut back, 1 base at V and 7 bases at J, with 17 bases in the middle. The germline V gene has CDR1 SGHTA and CDR2 FQGNSA. This CDR3 has 15 amino acids. The CDR3 DNA is TGTGCCAGCAGCTTAGTGAGGGGGACCTACAATGAGCAGTACTTC. It codes for CASSLVRGTYNEQYF. The entire variable domain, with the rest obtained from reference TRBV7-2 and TRBJ2-7, is as follows: GAGVSQSPSNKVTEKGKDVELRCDPISGHTALYWYRQSLGQGLEFLIYFQGNSAPDKSGLPSDRFSAERTGGSVSTLTIQRTQQEDSAVYLCASSLVRGTYNEQYFGPGTRLTVT.

The V and J genes are TRBV2 and TRBJ2-7; weak D call: TRBD2 (5 bases). The CDR3 extends over 13 amino acids. Trimming shortened V by 3 bases and J by 3 bases, and 9 bases separated the two germline ends. Germline V gene sequence: CDR1 SNHLY, CDR2 FYNNEI. CDR3 residues: CASSDGLHYEQYF. CDR3 DNA: TGTGCCAGCAGTGATGGACTGCACTACGAGCAGTACTTC.

For this clonotype: One end of the junction is discordant with germline, which a read error may explain. V usage is TRBV20-1 and J usage is TRBJ2-7, with D uncertain. Germline CDR1 DFQATT, CDR2 SNEGSKA (reference sequence). The CDR3 is 14 residues long. The CDR3 DNA reads as TGCAGTGCTACTCGTCCCGGGTCTTCCTACGAGCTGTACTTC. Translation gives CSATRPGSSYELYF.

The V gene is TRBV2, the J gene TRBJ1-1; D gene unclear. Germline V gene sequence: CDR1 SNHLY, CDR2 FYNNEI. CDR3 size: 13 residues. Between the trimmed V and J ends, which lost 7 bases and 2 bases, there was a span of 11 bases. The CDR3 nucleotides read TGTGCCAGCAAGGTCCAGATCAACACTGAAGCTTTCTTT. Its protein is CASKVQINTEAFF.

This clonotype was seen many times. The V gene is TRBV5-1, the J gene TRBJ2-7, with D perhaps TRBD2 (5 bases). There are 13 residues in the CDR3. V lost 1 base, J lost 8 bases, and 13 bases lay in between. Germline CDR1 and CDR2: SGHRS and YFSETQ. CDR3 region: CASSLSSGNKQYF. The CDR3 nucleotides are TGCGCCAGCAGCTTGTCTTCCGGGAACAAGCAGTACTTC. Filled out from reference TRBV5-1 and TRBJ2-7, the complete variable domain reads KAGVTQTPRYLIKTRGQQVTLSCSPISGHRSVSWYQQTPGQGLQFLFEYFSETQRNKGNFPGRFSGRQFSNSRSEMNVSTLELGDSALYLCASSLSSGNKQYFGPGTRLTVT.

This clonotype was observed a handful of times. This chain joins TRBV12-3 or TRBV12-4 and TRBJ1-3; no definite D call. The germline V and J ends were trimmed by 7 bases and 2 bases, with 18 bases remaining between them. The CDR3 is 16 amino acids. CDR3 in amino acids: CASNSPLSETGNTIYF. The CDR3 DNA follows: TGTGCCAGCAACTCACCCCTCTCAGAAACTGGAAACACCATATATTTT.

The rearrangement links TRBV5-1 to TRBJ2-7, with TRBD1 as a possible D gene (5 bases). The CDR3 covers 15 residues. V was shortened by 4 bases and J by 0 bases, with 14 bases between the two germline ends. From germline, CDR1 is SGHRS and CDR2 YFSETQ. DNA of the CDR3: TGCGCCAGCAGCCCCCGTGGAACAGGCTCCTACGAGCAGTACTTC. This codes for CASSPRGTGSYEQYF.

This rearrangement joins TRBV19 to TRBJ1-5; D gene unclear. Trimming removed 4 bases at V and 2 bases at J, with 12 bases between. Germline CDR1 is LNHDA and CDR2 is SQIVND (reference sequence). The CDR3 extends over 15 amino acids. CDR3 region: CASSSRGKGNQPQHF. As DNA, the CDR3 is TGTGCCAGTAGTAGTCGAGGAAAGGGCAATCAGCCCCAGCATTTT.

CDR3 in DNA: TGTGCCAGCAGCTTAAGAACAGGGCTGAACACCGGGGAGCTGTTTTTT. Translation: CASSLRTGLNTGELFF. The V and J genes are TRBV7-9 and TRBJ2-2, with D perhaps matching TRBD1 (6 bases). The germline V gene encodes CDR1 SEHNR and CDR2 FQNEAQ (reference sequence). The CDR3 runs 16 residues. The germline V and J ends were trimmed by 2 bases and 1 base, with 11 bases remaining between them.

This chain connects TRBV29-1 to TRBJ2-7, with D perhaps matching TRBD1 or TRBD2 (5 bases each). There are 14 residues in the CDR3. V dropped 8 bases and J dropped 0 bases, with 17 bases sitting between them. The germline gives CDR1 SQVTM, CDR2 ANQGSEA. Here the CDR3 DNA reads TGCAGCTTGGATCGGGGCAGGGCCTCCTACGAGCAGTACTTC. Amino acid sequence: CSLDRGRASYEQYF.

About this clonotype itself: The junction shows a germline mismatch at one end, possibly a read error. V and J are TRBV10-3 and TRBJ2-7; D is ambiguous. Germline V lookup: CDR1 ENHRY, CDR2 SYGVKD. The length of the CDR3 is 14 residues. The CDR3 region has the DNA TGTGCCATCAGGGAGTTAGGGTCGACCTACGAGCAGTACTTC. Its protein is CAIRELGSTYEQYF.

Regarding this clonotype: A much larger clone differs from this one at a single base, so this may be a read error. This chain uses TRBV10-3 with TRBJ2-5; D unresolved. V shed 5 bases and J shed 5 bases, with 12 bases lying between them. Germline V gives CDR1 ENHRY, CDR2 SYGVKD. The CDR3 totals 13 residues. The CDR3 nucleotides read TGTGCCATCAGTCACCCCGGAATGGAGACCCAGTACTTC. The encoded protein is CAISHPGMETQYF.

In this sample, this clonotype turned up a few times. The CDR3 sequence is CASSVGGRRHTDTQYF. CDR3 DNA: TGTGCCAGCAGCGTAGGTGGCAGGCGACACACAGATACGCAGTATTTT. The chain carries TRBV9 and TRBJ2-3, with unresolved D. The CDR3 extends over 16 amino acids. CDR1 is SGDLS, CDR2 YYNGEE, per germline. Trimming took off 0 bases at V and 2 bases at J, with 13 bases between the two ends.

As regards this clonotype: The junction departs from the called germline gene at one end, perhaps through a read error. The V gene is TRBV5-1, the J gene TRBJ1-2, with 9 bases identical to TRBD1. The germline V gene encodes CDR1 SGHRS and CDR2 YFSETQ. This CDR3 has 15 residues. CDR3 DNA: TGCGACAGCAGCCCATGGACAGGGGATACGACAGGCTACACCTTC. This codes for CDSSPWTGDTTGYTF.

This clonotype was observed a handful of times. The J gene is TRBJ1-1, the V gene TRBV19; D unclear. The length of the CDR3 is 15 residues. The V and J ends lost 6 bases and 7 bases respectively, with 21 bases between them. Germline V CDR1 and CDR2: LNHDA, SQIVND (reference sequence). CDR3 nucleotide sequence: TGTGCCAGTAGCGGTGTCCGGGCCGAAACGGGTGAAGCTTTCTTT. This encodes CASSGVRAETGEAFF. Variable domain in full (rest from reference TRBV19 and TRBJ1-1): DGGITQSPKYLFRKEGQNVTLSCEQNLNHDAMYWYRQDPGQGLRLIYYSQIVNDFQKGDIAEGYSVSREKKESFPLTVTSAQKNPTAFYLCASSGVRAETGEAFFGQGTRLTVV.

The sample holds many counts of this clonotype. The V gene is TRBV12-3 or TRBV12-4, the J gene TRBJ1-5, with D possibly being TRBD1 (6 bases). V dropped 6 bases and J dropped 5 bases, with 17 bases sitting between them. The CDR3 covers 15 residues. CDR3 nucleotides: TGTGCCAGCAGGTCCACAGGGTCGGGATATCAGCCCCAGCATTTT. Its protein product is CASRSTGSGYQPQHF.

The sample holds many counts of this clonotype. The J gene is TRBJ1-1, the V gene TRBV5-1, with a tentative D call TRBD1 (5 bases). The CDR3 has 16 residues. Germline V lookup: CDR1 SGHRS, CDR2 YFSETQ. Trimming took 4 bases from V and 2 from J, leaving 18 bases between them. CDR3 residues: CASSPWGLGTNTEAFF. CDR3 nucleotides: TGCGCCAGCAGCCCTTGGGGGTTGGGGACTAACACTGAAGCTTTCTTT.

This clonotype was seen ten or more times. The rearrangement uses TRBV7-8 and TRBJ1-1; weak D call: TRBD1 (6 bases). With 8 bases removed from V and 2 bases from J, the gap between germline ends came to 12 bases. Germline V gene lookup returns CDR1 SGHVS and CDR2 FQNEAQ. The length of the CDR3 is 13 residues. The CDR3 reads CASGVRGNTEAFF. CDR3 nucleotide sequence: TGTGCCAGCGGCGTCAGGGGAAACACTGAAGCTTTCTTT.

This clonotype has only a few counts. The V and J genes are TRBV12-3 or TRBV12-4 and TRBJ1-1, with a weak D call TRBD1 (6 bases). Between the trimmed V and J ends, which lost 6 bases and 8 bases, there was a span of 16 bases. The CDR3 sequence is 13 residues long. The CDR3 DNA reads as TGTGCCAGCAGGGGGACATTCAAGGGGGAAGCTTTCTTT. It codes for CASRGTFKGEAFF.

This clonotype appeared a single time. Germline is not matched at one junction end, which may reflect a read error. The J gene is TRBJ1-2, the V gene TRBV19, with unresolved D. There are 13 residues in the CDR3. The germline gives CDR1 LNHDA, CDR2 SQIVND (reference sequence). The CDR3 region is CASSIGQDYGNTF. In nucleotides, the CDR3 is TGTGCCAGTAGTATAGGACAAGACTATGGCAACACCTTC.

The J gene is TRBJ2-3, the V gene TRBV24-1; no clear D gene. The CDR3 has 17 amino acids. The V gene lost 2 bases and the J gene lost 0 bases, with 14 bases spanning the gap. Germline V gives CDR1 KGHDR, CDR2 SFDVKD. The CDR3 DNA is TGTGCCACCAGTGATTGGGTCGGATTGACAAGCACAGATACGCAGTATTTT. Its translation is CATSDWVGLTSTDTQYF.

This clonotype was seen only a few times. This chain joins TRBV7-6 and TRBJ2-5; TRBD2 is a possible D gene (6 bases). The CDR3 contains 14 residues. Germline V lookup: CDR1 SGHVS, CDR2 FNYEAQ. The V and J ends lost 3 bases and 4 bases respectively, with 12 bases between them. The CDR3 protein is CASSLTWGGETQYF. Here the CDR3 DNA reads TGTGCCAGCAGCTTGACCTGGGGAGGAGAGACCCAGTACTTC. The complete variable domain, with remaining parts taken from reference TRBV7-6 and TRBJ2-5, reads GAGVSQSPRYKVTKRGQDVALRCDPISGHVSLYWYRQALGQGPEFLTYFNYEAQQDKSGLPNDRFSAERPEGSISTLTIQRTEQRDSAMYRCASSLTWGGETQYFGPGTRLLVL.

The chain combines TRBV5-1 with TRBJ1-2, with 8 bases matching TRBD1. Germline trimming cut 4 bases from V and 7 bases from J; bases unmatched to any gene: 9. Germline CDR1 is SGHRS and CDR2 is YFSETQ. The CDR3 contains 14 residues. CDR3 protein: CASSLGQGSSGYTF. The CDR3 region has the DNA TGCGCCAGCAGCCTAGGACAGGGAAGTTCTGGCTACACCTTC.

This clonotype was counted at least ten times. The rearrangement joins TRBV6-1 to TRBJ1-6; no reliable D call. V lost 9 bases and J lost 7, with 16 bases in between. The CDR3 runs 14 residues. CDR1 is MNHNS, CDR2 SASEGT, per germline. As DNA, the CDR3 is TGTGCCAGTGAGCTAGGACGGCCCAATTCACCCCTCCACTTT. The encoded protein is CASELGRPNSPLHF.

This chain links TRBV12-3 or TRBV12-4 with TRBJ1-5, with TRBD1 matching 10 bases. The ends lost 5 bases at V and 5 bases at J; junction bases unmatched: 6. The CDR3 consists of 15 residues. CDR3 nucleotide sequence: TGTGCCAGCAGTACTCCCGGGACAGGGGATCAGCCCCAGCATTTT. This sequence encodes CASSTPGTGDQPQHF.